These 22 T cell receptor beta chains came from one sample sequenced in a study of T cell changes during pregnancy in multiple sclerosis. Profiling relied on immunoSEQ multiplex PCR, and the TCRdb table lists in-frame clones only, not all of them. The repertoire holds over 90,000 clones, with 90% as singletons. The sample here was peripheral blood, taken in the second trimester of pregnancy. The source of these receptors is a female donor in good health, enrolled as a control in a pregnancy study.

The V gene is TRBV11-2, the J gene TRBJ2-7; TRBD2 is a possible D gene (6 bases). The CDR3 contains 15 residues. Looked up from germline, CDR1 is SGHAT and CDR2 is FQNNGV. V was shortened by 1 base and J by 7 bases, with 17 bases between the two germline ends. The CDR3 region is CASSLGGVDGGEQYF. The CDR3, as DNA: TGTGCCAGCAGCTTAGGGGGAGTAGACGGGGGAGAGCAGTACTTC.

This clone has just a few counts. V usage is TRBV6-1 and J usage is TRBJ1-1; a weak D match, TRBD1 (5 bases). V was cut by 9 bases and J by 5 bases, with 22 bases left in between. From germline, CDR1 is MNHNS and CDR2 SASEGT. The length of the CDR3 is 15 residues. The CDR3 bases are TGTGCCAGTCGGACATCGCCCTCGGCGGGGACTGAAGCTTTCTTT. Its protein is CASRTSPSAGTEAFF.

The chain employs TRBV6-1 and TRBJ1-1, with unresolved D. V gave up 0 bases and J gave up 5 bases, with 7 bases separating them. Germline lookup yields CDR1 MNHNS and CDR2 SASEGT. This CDR3 contains 13 residues. CDR3 DNA: TGTGCCAGCAGTGAAGCGGGCTTGACTGAAGCTTTCTTT. Its protein product is CASSEAGLTEAFF.

The chain couples TRBV5-4 to TRBJ2-3; D perhaps matches TRBD1 (6 bases). CDR1 and CDR2 (germline): SGHNT, YYREEE (reference sequence). Trimming removed 4 bases at V and 0 bases at J, with 12 bases between. The CDR3 is 15 residues long. CDR3 residues: CASSEGVLSTDTQYF. CDR3 DNA: TGTGCCAGCAGCGAGGGGGTTTTGAGCACAGATACGCAGTATTTT.

V gene TRBV5-1 combines with J gene TRBJ2-5, with TRBD2 matching over 14 bases. V dropped 4 bases and J dropped 2; count of bases not matched to a gene: 4. Germline CDR1 SGHRS, CDR2 YFSETQ. CDR3 length: 16 amino acids. The CDR3 region is CASSLTSGGVQETQYF. CDR3 nucleotide sequence: TGCGCCAGCAGCCTGACTAGCGGGGGGGTGCAAGAGACCCAGTACTTC.

The chain uses TRBV5-1 and TRBJ1-1; D is possibly TRBD1 (5 bases). The CDR3 sequence is 14 residues long. Germline values: CDR1 SGHRS, CDR2 YFSETQ. V was clipped by 0 bases and J by 5 bases, with 11 bases between them. CDR3 DNA sequence: TGCGCCAGCAGCTTGGCCGGGAGGGGAACTGAAGCTTTCTTT. It is translated as CASSLAGRGTEAFF.

This chain links TRBV18 with TRBJ1-1, with a tentative D call TRBD1 (5 bases). V was cut by 1 base and J by 4 bases, with 10 bases left in between. CDR1 is KGHSH, CDR2 LQKENI, per germline. The CDR3 is 14 residues long. The CDR3 sequence: CASSPQGRGTEAFF. The DNA of the CDR3 is TGTGCCAGCTCACCACAAGGAAGGGGCACTGAAGCTTTCTTT.

This clone was counted between two and nine times. One end of the junction does not line up with germline, which may come from a read error. The chain has TRBV7-7 and TRBJ1-6; D remains ambiguous. This CDR3 is 13 amino acids long. Germline CDR1 reads SSHAT; CDR2 reads FNYEAQ (reference sequence). CDR3 in amino acids: CASSFEGGSPLHF. The CDR3, as DNA: TGTGCTAGCAGCTTTGAAGGAGGGTCACCCCTCCACTTT.

V usage is TRBV5-1 and J usage is TRBJ2-5; unclear D gene. Trimming cost V 6 bases and J 3 bases, with 12 bases left between them. The CDR3 is 13 residues long. Germline V gene sequence: CDR1 SGHRS, CDR2 YFSETQ. In DNA, the CDR3 is TGCGCCAGCAATCCAGGTATAAAAGAGACCCAGTACTTC. It encodes CASNPGIKETQYF.

The chain carries TRBV28 and TRBJ2-5; 9 positions agree with TRBD2. This CDR3 has 16 residues. Per the germline V gene, CDR1 is MDHEN and CDR2 is SYDVKM. J lost 0 bases, V lost 11 bases, and 13 bases had no gene match. The CDR3 DNA reads as TGTGCCGGTAGCGGTACTAGCGGGCGAAACCAAGAGACCCAGTACTTC. It codes for CAGSGTSGRNQETQYF.

The CDR3 reads CASSVDAGDEETQYF. The DNA for the CDR3 is TGCGCCAGCAGCGTGGACGCGGGTGATGAAGAGACCCAGTACTTC. V gene TRBV5-1 combines with J gene TRBJ2-5; possibly TRBD2 for D (5 bases). Germline CDR1 and CDR2: SGHRS and YFSETQ. The CDR3 is 15 residues long. V was pared by 4 bases and J by 3 bases, with 16 bases between.

The chain recombines TRBV6-4 with TRBJ1-2, with D uncertain. Looked up from germline, CDR1 is MRHNA and CDR2 is SNTAGT. V was pared by 3 bases and J by 1 base, with 9 bases between. CDR3 length equals 14 residues. The CDR3 sequence: CASSDPSVNYGYTF. In DNA, the CDR3 is TGTGCCAGCAGTGATCCTTCGGTTAACTATGGCTACACCTTC.

In DNA, the CDR3 is TGCGCCAGCAGCCAAGGGCCAGTCAACACTGAAGCTTTCTTT. Its protein product is CASSQGPVNTEAFF. The J gene is TRBJ1-1, the V gene TRBV4-1; D unclear. The CDR3 is 14 amino acids. The V end lost 1 base, the J end lost 2 bases, and 8 bases lay between the germline ends. Germline V gives CDR1 MGHRA, CDR2 YSYEKL.

The rearrangement links TRBV5-1 to TRBJ1-2; D may be TRBD1 (6 bases). The CDR3 loop spans 14 amino acids. Trimming stripped 4 bases from V and 3 bases from J, with 13 bases between. The germline V gene has CDR1 SGHRS and CDR2 YFSETQ. CDR3 in DNA: TGCGCCAGCAGCCCGTCGGGGGGCGACTATGGCTACACCTTC. This gives the protein CASSPSGGDYGYTF.

The J gene is TRBJ1-2, the V gene TRBV7-2; 8 nucleotides match TRBD1. Germline V gives CDR1 SGHTA, CDR2 FQGNSA. This CDR3 is built from 14 residues. After removal of 5 bases from V and 8 bases from J, the junction contained 10 bases not matched to a gene. In DNA, the CDR3 is TGTGCCAGCAGCATCGCTGGACAGGGCGAAGGCTACACCTTC. The encoded protein is CASSIAGQGEGYTF.

The rearrangement joins TRBV11-2 to TRBJ2-7; tentatively, D is TRBD2 (7 bases). Deletions cut 0 bases from V and 13 bases from J, with 22 bases between. Germline CDR1 and CDR2: SGHAT and FQNNGV. This CDR3 is 15 amino acids long. CDR3 region: CASSLEGAGATWVYF. The CDR3 DNA reads TGTGCCAGCAGCTTAGAGGGGGCGGGAGCCACGTGGGTTTACTTC. The complete variable domain, with remaining parts taken from reference TRBV11-2 and TRBJ2-7, reads EAGVAQSPRYKIIEKRQSVAFWCNPISGHATLYWYQQILGQGPKLLIQFQNNGVVDDSQLPKDRFSAERLKGVDSTLKIQPAKLEDSAVYLCASSLEGAGATWVYFGPGTRLTVT.

V usage is TRBV6-1 and J usage is TRBJ1-6; tentatively, D is TRBD1 (6 bases). Per germline, CDR1 MNHNS and CDR2 SASEGT. This CDR3 has 15 residues. V lost 6 bases and J lost 6, with 15 bases in between. This CDR3 reads CASSGGAGGNSPLHF. The CDR3 coding sequence is TGTGCCAGCAGCGGGGGCGCGGGGGGTAATTCACCCCTCCACTTT.

The chain couples TRBV5-4 to TRBJ2-5, with 8 positions matching TRBD2. J lost 1 base, V lost 4 bases, and 9 bases had no gene match. The CDR3 has 16 amino acids. The germline V gene has CDR1 SGHNT and CDR2 YYREEE (reference sequence). Here the CDR3 reads CASSREFRGGQETQYF. The CDR3 DNA sequence: TGTGCCAGCAGCCGGGAATTTCGGGGGGGCCAAGAGACCCAGTACTTC.

The V gene is TRBV7-9, the J gene TRBJ1-5; D perhaps matches TRBD1 (6 bases). Per the germline V gene, CDR1 is SEHNR and CDR2 is FQNEAQ (reference sequence). The CDR3 has 16 residues. The V and J ends lost 1 base and 3 bases respectively, with 13 bases between them. CDR3 DNA: TGTGCCAGCAGCTTAGGGGGGCGGACATCCAATCAGCCCCAGCATTTT. The encoded protein is CASSLGGRTSNQPQHF. Drawing the rest from reference TRBV7-9 and TRBJ1-5, the complete variable domain is DTGVSQNPRHKITKRGQNVTFRCDPISEHNRLYWYRQTLGQGPEFLTYFQNEAQLEKSRLLSDRFSAERPKGSFSTLEIQRTEQGDSAMYLCASSLGGRTSNQPQHFGDGTRLSIL.

The CDR3 loop reads CASSQDSGGGRSPLHF. CDR3 DNA: TGTGCCAGCAGCCAAGATTCGGGGGGCGGACGATCACCCCTCCACTTT. This chain uses TRBV4-2 with TRBJ1-6, with D possibly TRBD1 on 6 matching bases. This CDR3 has 16 residues. Trimming removed 0 bases from V and 10 bases from J, with 16 bases in between. Germline loops: CDR1 LGHNA, CDR2 YNFKEQ.

The rearrangement links TRBV6-4 to TRBJ2-1; tentative D call: TRBD2 (6 bases). The germline gives CDR1 MRHNA, CDR2 SNTAGT. This CDR3 spans 15 amino acids. Trimming removed 0 bases from V and 6 bases from J, with 12 bases in between. The CDR3 nucleotides read TGTGCCAGCAGTGACTCGGGTCGGGGGTTCAATGAGCAGTTCTTC. This sequence encodes CASSDSGRGFNEQFF.

This clone has only a few counts. The chain employs TRBV11-2 and TRBJ2-2, with 7 bases identical to TRBD2. Germline V lookup: CDR1 SGHAT, CDR2 FQNNGV. V lost 11 bases and J lost 0; bases outside the gene matches: 3. The CDR3 is 13 amino acids. CDR3 amino acids: CAAAGSNTGELFF. CDR3 nucleotides: TGTGCCGCAGCGGGATCGAACACCGGGGAGCTGTTTTTT.